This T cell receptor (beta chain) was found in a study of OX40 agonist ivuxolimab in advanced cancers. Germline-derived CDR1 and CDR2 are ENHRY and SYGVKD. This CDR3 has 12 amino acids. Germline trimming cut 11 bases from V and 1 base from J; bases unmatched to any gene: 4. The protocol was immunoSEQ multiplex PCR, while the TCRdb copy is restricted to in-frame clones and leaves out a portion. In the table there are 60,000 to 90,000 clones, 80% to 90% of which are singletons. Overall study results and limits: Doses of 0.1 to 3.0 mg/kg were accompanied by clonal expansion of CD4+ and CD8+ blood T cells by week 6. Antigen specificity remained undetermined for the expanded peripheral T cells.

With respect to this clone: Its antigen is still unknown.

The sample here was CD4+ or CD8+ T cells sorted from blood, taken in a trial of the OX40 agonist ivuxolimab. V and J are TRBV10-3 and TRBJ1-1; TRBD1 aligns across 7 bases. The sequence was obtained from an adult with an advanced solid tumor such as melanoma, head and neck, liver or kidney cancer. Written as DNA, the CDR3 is TGTGCCGCTAGACAGGGGAACACTGAAGCTTTCTTT. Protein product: CAARQGNTEAFF.